This T cell receptor (beta chain) was obtained from a study of intratumoral heterogeneity in liver cancer. Study-level information: Patients were mostly male, median age about 57 years.

The germline gives CDR1 MDHEN, CDR2 SYDVKM. V lost 8 bases and J 8 bases, leaving 21 bases between the germline ends. The CDR3 sequence is 14 residues long. Libraries were prepared by immunoSEQ multiplex PCR; TCRdb keeps only in-frame clonotypes and omits some of them. In the table there are 20,000 to 25,000 clones, 73% of which are singletons. The receptor comes from a woman in her 70s with hepatocellular carcinoma. The rearrangement joins TRBV28 to TRBJ1-2, with D perhaps TRBD1 (5 bases). This specimen consisted of tumor-adjacent normal tissue, obtained before any cancer treatment. As DNA, the CDR3 is TGTGCCAGCTTGTCCTCACCGGCAGGGAGCGGCTACACCTTC. As protein: CASLSSPAGSGYTF.